The rows below give T cell receptor beta chains drawn from one sample of a study of lymphopenia after photon versus proton radiotherapy. Method: immunoSEQ multiplex PCR; TCRdb's copy keeps in-frame clones and lacks some. The sample consists of about 160,000 clones, 88% of them appearing once. The starting material was peripheral blood, obtained from a patient treated with photon-based radiotherapy. Receptors were obtained from a middle-aged man with gastric cancer. CDR3s include the opening cysteine and the closing phenylalanine or tryptophan. Fields, in order: V gene, J gene, D gene, clone size, CDR3 DNA, CDR3 protein. A D gene is named only where the DNA matches it firmly. Size is stated for part of the rows, as once, few or many counts, or as a class when the clone is expanded.

V gene: TRBV27
J gene: TRBJ2-1
D gene: TRBD1
clone size: NA
CDR3 DNA: TGTGCCAGCAGTTCGGACAGGGGAAGCTACAATGAGCAGTTCTTC
CDR3 protein: CASSSDRGSYNEQFF

V gene: TRBV5-1
J gene: TRBJ1-2
D gene: TRBD1
clone size: NA
CDR3 DNA: TGCGCCAGCAGCAAGGGACAGGACTATGGCTACACCTTC
CDR3 protein: CASSKGQDYGYTF

V gene: TRBV7-2
J gene: TRBJ2-2
D gene: NA
clone size: NA
CDR3 DNA: TGTGCCAGCAGCCTGAGACTATCGAACACCGGGGAGCTGTTTTTT
CDR3 protein: CASSLRLSNTGELFF

V gene: TRBV25-1
J gene: TRBJ1-2
D gene: NA
clone size: NA
CDR3 DNA: TGTGCCAGCAGTGATCCTGGGGGGGCGCGGGGTGGCTACACCTTC
CDR3 protein: CASSDPGGARGGYTF

V gene: TRBV6-5
J gene: TRBJ1-2
D gene: TRBD1
clone size: NA
CDR3 DNA: TGTGCCAGCAGTAATCCTCGACAGGGTAACTATGGCTACACCTTC
CDR3 protein: CASSNPRQGNYGYTF

V gene: TRBV28
J gene: TRBJ2-5
D gene: NA
clone size: once
CDR3 DNA: TGTGCCAGCAGTTTATGGGACAGCCAAGAGACCCAGTACTTC
CDR3 protein: CASSLWDSQETQYF

V gene: TRBV7-2
J gene: TRBJ1-2
D gene: NA
clone size: NA
CDR3 DNA: TGTGCCAGCAGCTTAGGGGGCACTAACTATGGCTACACCTTC
CDR3 protein: CASSLGGTNYGYTF

V gene: TRBV6-5
J gene: TRBJ1-1
D gene: NA
clone size: NA
CDR3 DNA: TGTGCCAGCAGTTATGGGGACCCTAACACTGAAGCTTTCTTT
CDR3 protein: CASSYGDPNTEAFF

V gene: TRBV20-1
J gene: TRBJ2-7
D gene: NA
clone size: NA
CDR3 DNA: TGCAGTGCTAGAGCGTCCCTATCGCAGTACTTC
CDR3 protein: CSARASLSQYF

V gene: TRBV6-6
J gene: TRBJ2-5
D gene: TRBD2
clone size: NA
CDR3 DNA: TGTGCCAGCAGGGGGACTAGCGATGAGACCCAGTACTTC
CDR3 protein: CASRGTSDETQYF

V gene: TRBV28
J gene: TRBJ2-7
D gene: TRBD2
clone size: NA
CDR3 DNA: TGTGCCAGTCGACTAGCGGGAGACGAGCAGTACTTC
CDR3 protein: CASRLAGDEQYF

V gene: TRBV2
J gene: TRBJ2-5
D gene: TRBD2
clone size: NA
CDR3 DNA: TGTGCCAGCAGGAGACTAGCGGGAGGGGGTGAGACCCAGTACTTC
CDR3 protein: CASRRLAGGGETQYF

V gene: TRBV6-5
J gene: TRBJ2-1
D gene: NA
clone size: NA
CDR3 DNA: TGTGCCAGCAGTTATCGGGGGAACACCTACAATGAGCAGTTCTTC
CDR3 protein: CASSYRGNTYNEQFF

V gene: TRBV5-6
J gene: TRBJ1-2
D gene: NA
clone size: NA
CDR3 DNA: TGTGCCAGCAGCCGAACGGGGATCTATGGCTACACCTTC
CDR3 protein: CASSRTGIYGYTF

V gene: TRBV28
J gene: TRBJ1-4
D gene: NA
clone size: NA
CDR3 DNA: TGTGCCAGCAGTTTATGGGGAGGGACTAATGAAAAACTGTTTTTT
CDR3 protein: CASSLWGGTNEKLFF

V gene: TRBV23-1
J gene: TRBJ1-3
D gene: NA
clone size: NA
CDR3 DNA: TGCGCCAGCAGTCAGGGGCCGCTCTCTGGAAACACCATATATTTT
CDR3 protein: CASSQGPLSGNTIYF

V gene: TRBV4-1
J gene: TRBJ1-1
D gene: NA
clone size: few
CDR3 DNA: TGCGCCAGCAGACCTCCGGGAGGCCCTGAAGCTTTCTTT
CDR3 protein: CASRPPGGPEAFF

V gene: TRBV19
J gene: TRBJ2-3
D gene: NA
clone size: NA
CDR3 DNA: TGTGCCAGTAGTATCGGGAAGGGTCGCGCAGATACGCAGTATTTT
CDR3 protein: CASSIGKGRADTQYF

V gene: TRBV6-5
J gene: TRBJ2-2
D gene: NA
clone size: once
CDR3 DNA: TGTGCCAGCAGTTACTCAGGCGGGACCGGGGAGCTGTTTTTT
CDR3 protein: CASSYSGGTGELFF

V gene: TRBV6-6
J gene: TRBJ1-1
D gene: TRBD1
clone size: few
CDR3 DNA: TGTGCCAGCAGTTACGCAGCCGGGACAGGAACTATTGAAGCTTTCTTT
CDR3 protein: CASSYAAGTGTIEAFF

V gene: TRBV5-8
J gene: TRBJ2-7
D gene: TRBD1
clone size: NA
CDR3 DNA: TGTGCCAGCAGCTTGAATCGGTTGGGACAGTTGAGCTACGAGCAGTACTTC
CDR3 protein: CASSLNRLGQLSYEQYF

V gene: TRBV4-2
J gene: TRBJ1-3
D gene: TRBD1
clone size: NA
CDR3 DNA: TGTGCCAGCAGCCAAGATCTTGGTGGACAGGGGTATGGAAACACCATATATTTT
CDR3 protein: CASSQDLGGQGYGNTIYF

V gene: TRBV5-4
J gene: TRBJ2-3
D gene: NA
clone size: once
CDR3 DNA: TGTGCCAGCAGCCCCGGGGACCTCGGAGATACGCAGTATTTT
CDR3 protein: CASSPGDLGDTQYF

V gene: TRBV30
J gene: TRBJ2-4
D gene: TRBD1
clone size: once
CDR3 DNA: TGTGCCTGGACCGGACAGGGCCTAGCCAAAAACATTCAGTACTTC
CDR3 protein: CAWTGQGLAKNIQYF

V gene: TRBV6-5
J gene: TRBJ1-2
D gene: NA
clone size: few
CDR3 DNA: TGTGCCAGCAGTTACTCCAGGGACCACTATGGCTACACCTTC
CDR3 protein: CASSYSRDHYGYTF

V gene: TRBV5-5
J gene: TRBJ1-1
D gene: NA
clone size: NA
CDR3 DNA: TGTGCCAGCAGCTTGGACCACCCCGACGGAGCTTTCTTT
CDR3 protein: CASSLDHPDGAFF

V gene: TRBV7-2
J gene: TRBJ1-5
D gene: NA
clone size: NA
CDR3 DNA: TGTGCCAGCAGCTCCCAGGGAAATCAGCCCCAGCATTTT
CDR3 protein: CASSSQGNQPQHF